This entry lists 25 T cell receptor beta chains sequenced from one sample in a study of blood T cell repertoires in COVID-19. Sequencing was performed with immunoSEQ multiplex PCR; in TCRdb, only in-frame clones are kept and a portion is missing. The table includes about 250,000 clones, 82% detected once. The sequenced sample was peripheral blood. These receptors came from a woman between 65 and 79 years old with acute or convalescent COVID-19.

In nucleotides, the CDR3 is TGTGCCAGCAGCCAAGTCGGGGGGTATGACGAGCAGTACTTC. Translating it yields CASSQVGGYDEQYF. The chain recombines TRBV3-1 (or the pseudogene TRBV3-2) with TRBJ2-7; the match to TRBD2 covers 7 bases. There are 14 residues in the CDR3. With V trimmed by 1 base and J by 5 bases, 5 bases remained unmatched. Germline-derived CDR1 and CDR2 are LGHDT and YNNKEL (reference sequence).

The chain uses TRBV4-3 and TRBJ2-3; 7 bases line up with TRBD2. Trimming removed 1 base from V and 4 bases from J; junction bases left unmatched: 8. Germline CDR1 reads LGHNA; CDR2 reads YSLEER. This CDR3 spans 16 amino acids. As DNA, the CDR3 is TGCGCCAGCAGCCAAGTTGACCCTAGCGGCGCAGATACGCAGTATTTT. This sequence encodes CASSQVDPSGADTQYF.

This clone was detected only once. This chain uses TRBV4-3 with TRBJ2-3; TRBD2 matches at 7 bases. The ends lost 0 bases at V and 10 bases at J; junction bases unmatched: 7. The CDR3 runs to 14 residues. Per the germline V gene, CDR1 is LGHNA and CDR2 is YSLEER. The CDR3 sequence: CASSQDNQGGSQYF. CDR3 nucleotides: TGCGCCAGCAGCCAAGATAATCAGGGAGGGTCGCAGTATTTT.

CDR3 region: CASSLAFGTENGYTF. The CDR3 nucleotides are TGTGCCAGCAGCTTAGCATTCGGGACAGAGAATGGCTACACCTTC. This rearrangement joins TRBV7-2 to TRBJ1-2, with TRBD1 matching 7 bases. The ends lost 0 bases at V and 6 bases at J; junction bases unmatched: 7. The length of the CDR3 is 15 residues. Germline loops: CDR1 SGHTA, CDR2 FQGNSA.

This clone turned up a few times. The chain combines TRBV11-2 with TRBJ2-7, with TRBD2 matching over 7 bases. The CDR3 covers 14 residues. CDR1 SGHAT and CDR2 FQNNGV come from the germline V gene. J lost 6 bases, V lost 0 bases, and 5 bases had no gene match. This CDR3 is CASSLERTRTEQYF. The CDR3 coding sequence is TGTGCCAGCAGCTTAGAAAGGACTAGGACCGAGCAGTACTTC.

The CDR3 here is CASSLTGNNYEQYF. CDR3 nucleotides: TGTGCCAGCAGTTTAACAGGGAACAACTACGAGCAGTACTTC. This rearrangement joins TRBV27 to TRBJ2-7; perhaps TRBD1 as D (6 bases). With 2 bases removed from V and 3 bases from J, the gap between germline ends came to 11 bases. Germline-derived CDR1 and CDR2 are MNHEY and SMNVEV (reference sequence). The CDR3 loop spans 14 amino acids.

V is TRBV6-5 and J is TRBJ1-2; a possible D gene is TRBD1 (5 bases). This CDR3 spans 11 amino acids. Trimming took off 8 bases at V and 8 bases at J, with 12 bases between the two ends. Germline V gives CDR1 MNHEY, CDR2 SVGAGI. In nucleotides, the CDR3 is TGTGCCAGCCTCGGAGGGGACGGCTACACCTTC. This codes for CASLGGDGYTF.

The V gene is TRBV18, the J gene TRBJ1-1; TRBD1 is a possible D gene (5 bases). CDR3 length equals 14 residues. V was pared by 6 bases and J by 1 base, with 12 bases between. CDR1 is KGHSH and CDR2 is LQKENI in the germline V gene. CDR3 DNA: TGTGCCAGCTCGGTGGGGGGGTCGAACACTGAAGCTTTCTTT. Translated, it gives CASSVGGSNTEAFF. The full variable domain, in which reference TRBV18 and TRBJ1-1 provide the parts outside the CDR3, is NAGVMQNPRHLVRRRGQEARLRCSPMKGHSHVYWYRQLPEEGLKFMVYLQKENIIDESGMPKERFSAEFPKEGPSILRIQQVVRGDSAAYFCASSVGGSNTEAFFGQGTRLTVV.

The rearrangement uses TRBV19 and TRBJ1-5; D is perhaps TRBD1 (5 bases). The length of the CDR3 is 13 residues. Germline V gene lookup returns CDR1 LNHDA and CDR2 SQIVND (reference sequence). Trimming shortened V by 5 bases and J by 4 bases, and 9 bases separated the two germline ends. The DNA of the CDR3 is TGTGCCAGTAGTCCCCAGGGTAATCAGCCCCAGCATTTT. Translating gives CASSPQGNQPQHF.

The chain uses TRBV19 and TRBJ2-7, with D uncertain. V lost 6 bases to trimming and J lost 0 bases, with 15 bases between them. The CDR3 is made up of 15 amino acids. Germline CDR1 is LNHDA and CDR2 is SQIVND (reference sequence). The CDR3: CASRPLLDPSYEQYF. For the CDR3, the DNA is TGTGCCAGTAGGCCGCTCCTAGACCCCTCCTACGAGCAGTACTTC.

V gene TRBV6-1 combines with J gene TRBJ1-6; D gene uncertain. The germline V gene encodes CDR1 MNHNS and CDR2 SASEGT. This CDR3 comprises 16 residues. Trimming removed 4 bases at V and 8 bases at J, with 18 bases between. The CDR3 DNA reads TGTGCCAGCAGTGCGGACGATCCGGGATTGTATTCACCCCTCCACTTT. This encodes CASSADDPGLYSPLHF.

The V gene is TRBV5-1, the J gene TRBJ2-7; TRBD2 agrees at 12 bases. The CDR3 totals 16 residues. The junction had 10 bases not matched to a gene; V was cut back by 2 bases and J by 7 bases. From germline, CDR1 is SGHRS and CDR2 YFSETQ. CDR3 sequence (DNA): TGCGCCAGCAGCTTCAGACTAGCGGGGGAGTTAAAGGAGCAGTACTTC. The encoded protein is CASSFRLAGELKEQYF.

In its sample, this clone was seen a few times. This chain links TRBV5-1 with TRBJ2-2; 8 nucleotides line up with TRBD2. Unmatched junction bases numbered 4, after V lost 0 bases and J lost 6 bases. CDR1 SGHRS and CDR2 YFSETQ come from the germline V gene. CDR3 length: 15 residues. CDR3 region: CASSLVSGAPGELFF. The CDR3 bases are TGCGCCAGCAGCTTGGTTAGCGGGGCCCCCGGGGAGCTGTTTTTT.

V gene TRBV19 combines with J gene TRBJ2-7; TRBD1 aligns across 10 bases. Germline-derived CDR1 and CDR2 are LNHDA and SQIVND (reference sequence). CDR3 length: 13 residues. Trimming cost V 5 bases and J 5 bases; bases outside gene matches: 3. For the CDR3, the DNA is TGTGCCAGTAGTCGACAGGGGGCAAACGAGCAGTACTTC. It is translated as CASSRQGANEQYF.

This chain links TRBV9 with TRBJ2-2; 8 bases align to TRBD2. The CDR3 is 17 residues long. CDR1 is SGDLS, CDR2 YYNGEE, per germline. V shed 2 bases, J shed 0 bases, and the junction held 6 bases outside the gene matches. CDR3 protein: CASSVRSGGSNTGELFF. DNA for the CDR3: TGTGCCAGCAGCGTGAGAAGCGGGGGTTCGAACACCGGGGAGCTGTTTTTT.

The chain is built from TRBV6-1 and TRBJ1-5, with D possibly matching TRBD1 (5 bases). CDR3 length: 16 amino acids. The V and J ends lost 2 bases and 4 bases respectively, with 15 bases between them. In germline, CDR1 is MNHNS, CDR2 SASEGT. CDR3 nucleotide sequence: TGTGCCAGCAGTGAATTACCCCAACAGGAGAATCAGCCCCAGCATTTT. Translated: CASSELPQQENQPQHF.

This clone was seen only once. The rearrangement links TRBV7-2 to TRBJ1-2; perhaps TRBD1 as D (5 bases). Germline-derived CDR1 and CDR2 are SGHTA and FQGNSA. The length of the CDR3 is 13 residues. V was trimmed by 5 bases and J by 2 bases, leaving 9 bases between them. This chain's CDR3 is CASSRQPNYGYTF. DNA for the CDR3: TGTGCCAGCAGCAGACAGCCAAACTATGGCTACACCTTC.

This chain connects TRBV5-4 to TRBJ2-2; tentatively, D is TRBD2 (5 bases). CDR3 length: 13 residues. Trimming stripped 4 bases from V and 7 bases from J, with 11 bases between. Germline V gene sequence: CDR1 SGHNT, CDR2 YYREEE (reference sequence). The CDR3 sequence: CASSPGGHGELFF. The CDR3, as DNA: TGTGCCAGCAGCCCCGGAGGTCACGGGGAGCTGTTTTTT. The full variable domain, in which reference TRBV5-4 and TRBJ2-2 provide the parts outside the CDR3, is ETGVTQSPTHLIKTRGQQVTLRCSSQSGHNTVSWYQQALGQGPQFIFQYYREEENGRGNFPPRFSGLQFPNYSSELNVNALELDDSALYLCASSPGGHGELFFGEGSRLTVL.

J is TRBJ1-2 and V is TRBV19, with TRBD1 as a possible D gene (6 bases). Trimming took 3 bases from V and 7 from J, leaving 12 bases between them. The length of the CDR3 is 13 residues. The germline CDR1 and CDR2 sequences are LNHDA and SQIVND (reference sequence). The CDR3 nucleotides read TGTGCCAGTAGTATTACAGGGTTCGTTGGCTACACCTTC. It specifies CASSITGFVGYTF.

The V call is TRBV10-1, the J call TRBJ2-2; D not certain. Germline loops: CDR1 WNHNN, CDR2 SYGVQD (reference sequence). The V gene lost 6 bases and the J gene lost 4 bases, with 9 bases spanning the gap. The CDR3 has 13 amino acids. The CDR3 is CASSVTSTGELFF. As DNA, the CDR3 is TGCGCCAGCAGCGTCACAAGCACCGGGGAGCTGTTTTTT.

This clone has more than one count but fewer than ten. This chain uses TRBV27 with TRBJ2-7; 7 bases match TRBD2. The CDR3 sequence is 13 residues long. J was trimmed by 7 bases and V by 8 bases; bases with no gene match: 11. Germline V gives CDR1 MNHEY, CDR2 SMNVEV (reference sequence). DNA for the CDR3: TGTGCCAGCTGGTCGGGAGGTTCCTGGGAGCAGTACTTC. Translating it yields CASWSGGSWEQYF.

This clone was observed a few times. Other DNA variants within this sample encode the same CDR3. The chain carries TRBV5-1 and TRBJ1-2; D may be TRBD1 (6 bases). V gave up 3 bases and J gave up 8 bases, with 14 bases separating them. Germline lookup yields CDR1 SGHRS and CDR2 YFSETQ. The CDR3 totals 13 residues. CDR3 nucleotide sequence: TGCGCCAGCAGCTGGGGGCAGGGAGACGGCTACACCTTC. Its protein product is CASSWGQGDGYTF. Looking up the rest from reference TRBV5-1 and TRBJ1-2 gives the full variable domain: KAGVTQTPRYLIKTRGQQVTLSCSPISGHRSVSWYQQTPGQGLQFLFEYFSETQRNKGNFPGRFSGRQFSNSRSEMNVSTLELGDSALYLCASSWGQGDGYTFGSGTRLTVV.

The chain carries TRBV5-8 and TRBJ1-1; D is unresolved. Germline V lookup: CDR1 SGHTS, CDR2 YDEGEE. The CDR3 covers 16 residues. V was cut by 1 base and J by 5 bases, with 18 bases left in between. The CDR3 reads CASSLLGMSDRTEAFF. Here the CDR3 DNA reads TGTGCCAGCAGCTTGTTGGGCATGTCTGACCGAACTGAAGCTTTCTTT.

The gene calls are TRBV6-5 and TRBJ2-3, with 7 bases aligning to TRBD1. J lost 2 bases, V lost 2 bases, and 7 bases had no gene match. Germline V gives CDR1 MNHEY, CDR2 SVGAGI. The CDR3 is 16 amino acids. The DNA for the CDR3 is TGTGCCAGCAGTTACCGAGACAGGGCTCCCACAGATACGCAGTATTTT. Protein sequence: CASSYRDRAPTDTQYF.

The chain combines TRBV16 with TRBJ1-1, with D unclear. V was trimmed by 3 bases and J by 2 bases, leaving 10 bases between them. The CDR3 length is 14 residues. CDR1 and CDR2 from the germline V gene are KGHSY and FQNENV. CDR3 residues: CASSHEPSNTEAFF. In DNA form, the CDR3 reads TGTGCCAGCAGCCATGAGCCCTCAAACACTGAAGCTTTCTTT.